This T cell receptor (beta chain) emerged from a study of early T cells in non-severe SARS-CoV-2 infection. Study in general: Chains were not paired, and sequencing was done on bulk RNA from unsorted whole blood.

This CDR3 is built from 14 residues. Trimming removed 3 bases from V and 4 bases from J; junction bases left unmatched: 4. CDR1 and CDR2 (germline): ENHRY, SYGVKD. Whole-study findings and limits: There was a bias toward anti-spike CD8 responses in VDJdb matching, which missed private and CD4 specificities.

Concerning this clonotype itself: Its antigen is not identified.

Researchers tagged individual cDNA molecules with unique molecular identifiers. One entry per CDR3 protein, called by TCRdb with MiXCR from the 5' RACE reads. This table holds about 67,000 distinct CDR3 sequences, around 10% found once. Specimen: whole blood. The chain is built from TRBV10-3 and TRBJ2-3; 7 nucleotides match TRBD1. The receptor was isolated from an adult who was a healthcare worker with PCR-confirmed SARS-CoV-2 infection or an uninfected control (not recorded which). CDR3 loop: CAISDRGLADTQYF. The CDR3 nucleotides are TGTGCCATCAGTGATAGGGGGCTTGCAGATACGCAGTATTTT.